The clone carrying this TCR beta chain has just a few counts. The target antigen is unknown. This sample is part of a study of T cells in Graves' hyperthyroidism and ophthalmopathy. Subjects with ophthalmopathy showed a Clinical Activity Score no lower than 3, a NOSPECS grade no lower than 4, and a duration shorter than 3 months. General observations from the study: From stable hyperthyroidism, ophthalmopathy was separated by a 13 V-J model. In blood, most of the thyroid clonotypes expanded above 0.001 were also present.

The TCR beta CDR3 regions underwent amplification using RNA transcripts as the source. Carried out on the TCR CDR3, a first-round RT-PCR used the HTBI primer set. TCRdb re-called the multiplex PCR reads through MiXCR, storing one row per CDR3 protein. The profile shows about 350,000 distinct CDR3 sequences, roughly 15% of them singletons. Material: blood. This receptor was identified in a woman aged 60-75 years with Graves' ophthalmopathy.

In DNA form, the CDR3 reads TGTGCCAGCAGCCCGCCGGGACAGGGACTTTGGAATGAGCAGTACTTC. Its protein is CASSPPGQGLWNEQYF. This chain connects TRBV5-6 to TRBJ2-7; 9 bases fit TRBD1. Germline V lookup: CDR1 SGHDT, CDR2 YYEEEE. This CDR3 contains 16 residues. The J segment lost 7 bases and the V segment lost 4 bases, leaving 15 bases of the junction unmatched.